A few counts support the clone carrying this T cell receptor (beta chain). Original methodology: Estimation of nucleated cell counts was performed using reference gene primer amplification. Clones were read by immunoSEQ multiplex PCR, and TCRdb kept only the in-frame ones, dropping some. Clone size and V and J calls were adopted from that table, with D and trimming inferred from the DNA. Of 180,000 or so clones listed, about 75% are singletons. The record originates from a study of blood T cell repertoires in COVID-19. Study information: Some COVID-19 samples were acute and others convalescent; all came from the United States, Italy and Spain. PBMCs, B-cell-depleted T cells, or T cells were the source of the cDNA or gDNA that made up the material.

The J segment lost 2 bases and the V segment lost 1 base, leaving 5 bases of the junction unmatched. The germline CDR1 and CDR2 sequences are SGHTA and FQGNSA. This CDR3 contains 16 residues. This TCR was sampled from a woman aged 45-59 years with active or convalescent COVID-19. Specimen: peripheral blood. J is TRBJ2-3 and V is TRBV7-2, with TRBD2 matching 8 bases. DNA for the CDR3: TGTGCCAGCAGCTTAGGACTAGCGCTATACACAGATACGCAGTATTTT. It codes for CASSLGLALYTDTQYF.